The sequence of this T cell receptor (beta chain) was determined in a study of blood T cell repertoires in COVID-19. Profiled with immunoSEQ multiplex PCR; TCRdb holds only in-frame clones, not every one. The sample has approximately 360,000 clones; 70% to 90% are singletons. The material sequenced was PBMCs or T cells enriched from blood (not recorded which). The receptor was isolated from a woman aged 30 to 39 with acute COVID-19.

CDR3 residues: CATRGGSYGYTF. The DNA for the CDR3 is TGTGCCACCCGGGGGGGGAGCTATGGCTACACCTTC. J is TRBJ1-2 and V is TRBV24-1; D possibly corresponds to TRBD1 (5 bases). CDR1 and CDR2 (germline): KGHDR, SFDVKD. The CDR3 spans 12 residues. Trimming cost V 9 bases and J 4 bases, with 11 bases left between them.